This paragraph reports one TCR beta chain. As yet, its antigen is unknown. Only in-frame clones appear in the TCRdb table, and some are missing; sequencing was by immunoSEQ multiplex PCR. The table shows about 350,000 clones, with about 88% occurring only once. This sample's treatment: roughly 19 received Ad26.COV2.S at low or high dose, single or two shots; about 5 received placebo; per-sample allocation not given. Collection of the samples took place on day 63 after the first injection of vaccine or placebo. Adults aged 18-55 years in Boston included the donor. These data are taken from a study of Ad26.COV2.S vaccination and SARS-CoV-2 variants. In the study overall: Donor was assigned to the Ad26.COV2.S arm of trial COV1001. Once, or twice with 56 days between doses, Ad26.COV2.S was given intramuscularly.

Germline-derived CDR1 and CDR2 are SSHAT and FNYEAQ (reference sequence). With V trimmed by 5 bases and J by 1 base, 10 bases remained unmatched. The CDR3 covers 16 residues. Study-level findings and limits: Considerable breadth of spike-specific CD8+ and CD4+ T cell responses has reportedly been documented following vaccination.

The sequences come from peripheral blood, collected in a trial of Ad26.COV2.S vaccine versus placebo. This TCR was sampled from a person aged 18-65 years who received the Ad26.COV2.S COVID-19 vaccine or a placebo. V is TRBV7-7 and J is TRBJ2-5; 7 bases match TRBD2. The CDR3 nucleotides are TGTGCCAGCAGCCCGGGGACTAAAGTAATCCAAGAGACCCAGTACTTC. Its protein product is CASSPGTKVIQETQYF.